A selection of T cell receptor beta chains follows, all from one sample in a study of blood T cell repertoires in COVID-19. Assay: immunoSEQ multiplex PCR; the TCRdb copy retains only in-frame clones and omits some. The data hold 30,000 to 40,000 clones, with about 82% observed a single time. The sample was peripheral blood. The receptor set was obtained from a man between 50 and 59 years old with active COVID-19. CDR3s include the opening cysteine and the closing phenylalanine or tryptophan. The order of the fields is V gene, CDR3 protein.

TRBV4-3	CASSQSTGSANTGELFF
TRBV13	CASSMGTAEAFF
TRBV4-1	CASSQDPGEKLFF
TRBV7-9	CASSFSTGWVVETQYF
TRBV5-1	CASSPTRDRAGNTIYF
TRBV6-4	CASSDGSGGLFGYTF
TRBV7-2	CASSSTGGGEQYF
TRBV28	CASRSPGLADTQYF
TRBV25-1	CASSEPLPGGYYNEQFF
TRBV29-1	CSVEGSSGWNTGELFF
TRBV2	CASSEPRDSQPQHF
TRBV19	CASSINRRGVYEQYF
TRBV28	CASRAGRYYGYTF
TRBV4-1	CASSPDLWDRNNEQYF
TRBV12-3/TRBV12-4	CASSLEGHEQYF
TRBV27	CASSLGTGLAEQFF
TRBV6-1	CASSESPRDTQYF
TRBV19	CASTPSRWSDGYTF
TRBV6-5	CASSYSGQGLSPLHF
TRBV9	CASSTRDRVTGELFF
TRBV29-1	CSVDSGGPQQFF
TRBV5-4	CASSYGTSGGLDTQYF
TRBV19	CASRATIDTGELFF
TRBV2	CASSGTSGVHEQYF
TRBV19	CASSMDRDYGYTF
TRBV10-3	CAIRSPLTPVNTEAFF
TRBV7-6	CASSLGVRGSGNTIYF
TRBV5-4	CASRPSGFNTEAFF
TRBV7-6	CASSLASGTPREQFF
TRBV25-1	CASSEPAGTYYNEQFF
TRBV6-2/TRBV6-3	CASSYSPGEGGNEQFF
TRBV29-1	CSVEVATGYGYTF
TRBV18	CASSPPARGGADTQYF
TRBV6-5	CASSYSSGEVGETQYF
TRBV6-5	CASGTGPVFVAFF
TRBV11-2	CASSLSPQYNEQFF
TRBV6-1	CASSEAPAGAYNEQFF
TRBV7-9	CASSLTDSDQPQHF
TRBV6-5	CASSYSGAPYEQYF
TRBV9	CASSVGQGAWSEKLFF
TRBV5-1	CASRSSTEAFF
TRBV4-3	CASSQDGGGGQPQHF
TRBV18	CASSPYTDTQYF
TRBV2	CATGNTGELFF
TRBV18	CASSPRAQGGTEAFF
TRBV6-5	CASTGEGVDTQYF
TRBV18	CASSTGTPFYEQYF
TRBV5-6	CASSLGWSGQNSPLHF
TRBV5-1	CASSLAGGSGNTIYF
TRBV6-4	CASSEGTGGTDTQYF
TRBV9	CASSPSVQMNTEAFF
TRBV7-2	CASSLVSSRETQYF
TRBV5-1	CASSLEWQGRDGYTF
TRBV25-1	CASSTETGLFGYTF
TRBV10-2	CASSDFAGQGVGYTF
TRBV29-1	CSVSIIWAGQGATDTQYF
TRBV7-2	CASSVQGYNSPLHF
TRBV5-1	CASSWVAGGRNEQYF
TRBV4-3	CASSQGIANTGELFF
TRBV18	CASSPPSRGHYEQYF